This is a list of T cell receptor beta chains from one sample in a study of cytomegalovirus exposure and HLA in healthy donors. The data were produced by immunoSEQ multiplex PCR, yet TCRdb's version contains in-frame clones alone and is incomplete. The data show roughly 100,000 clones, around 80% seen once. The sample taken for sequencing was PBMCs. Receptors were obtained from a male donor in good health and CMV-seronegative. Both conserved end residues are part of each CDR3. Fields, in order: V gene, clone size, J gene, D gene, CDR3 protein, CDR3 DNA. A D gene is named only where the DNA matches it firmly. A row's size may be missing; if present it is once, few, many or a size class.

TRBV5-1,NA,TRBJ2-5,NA,CASSDERGKGETQYF,TGCGCCAGCAGCGACGAAAGGGGGAAAGGAGAGACCCAGTACTTC
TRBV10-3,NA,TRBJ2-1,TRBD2,CAISESQREHYYNEQFF,TGTGCCATCAGTGAGTCCCAGCGGGAACACTACTACAATGAGCAGTTCTTC
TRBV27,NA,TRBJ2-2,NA,CASSHGGTGELFF,TGTGCCAGCAGCCATGGAGGGACCGGGGAGCTGTTTTTT
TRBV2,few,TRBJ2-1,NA,CASSDASRLAYNEQFF,TGTGCCAGCAGTGACGCCTCGAGACTAGCCTACAATGAGCAGTTCTTC
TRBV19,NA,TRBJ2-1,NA,CASSKGTYNEQFF,TGTGCCAGTAGTAAAGGGACATACAATGAGCAGTTCTTC
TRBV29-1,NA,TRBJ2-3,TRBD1,CSVETGRTDTQYF,TGCAGCGTTGAGACAGGGCGCACAGATACGCAGTATTTT
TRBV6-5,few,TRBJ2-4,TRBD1,CASSSDRGGIQYF,TGTGCCAGCAGTTCCGACAGGGGGGGCATTCAGTACTTC
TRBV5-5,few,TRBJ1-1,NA,CASSLASSGGVTEAFF,TGTGCCAGCAGCTTAGCGTCTTCCGGGGGTGTCACTGAAGCTTTCTTT
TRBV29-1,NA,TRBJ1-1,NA,CSVAQQEPNTEAFF,TGCAGCGTTGCTCAACAGGAGCCGAACACTGAAGCTTTCTTT
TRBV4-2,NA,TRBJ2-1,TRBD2,CASRSGDRLNEQFF,TGTGCCAGCAGGAGCGGGGACCGGCTCAATGAGCAGTTCTTC
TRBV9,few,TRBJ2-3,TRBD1,CASSDRGGTDTQYF,TGTGCCAGCAGCGACAGGGGTGGCACAGATACGCAGTATTTT
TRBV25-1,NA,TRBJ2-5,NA,CASSYYRDTETQYF,TGTGCCAGCAGTTACTACAGGGATACGGAGACCCAGTACTTC
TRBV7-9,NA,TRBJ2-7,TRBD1,CSSSLGDRASHEQYF,TGTTCCAGCAGCTTAGGAGACAGGGCCTCACACGAGCAGTACTTC
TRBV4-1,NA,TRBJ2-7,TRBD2,CASSQSQRGVYEQYF,TGCGCCAGCAGCCAAAGCCAGCGGGGGGTGTACGAGCAGTACTTC
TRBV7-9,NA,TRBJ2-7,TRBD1,CASSLGQGWSEQYF,TGTGCCAGCAGCTTAGGACAGGGATGGAGCGAGCAGTACTTC
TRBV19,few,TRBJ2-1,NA,CASSIATYNEQFF,TGTGCCAGTAGTATCGCGACCTACAATGAGCAGTTCTTC
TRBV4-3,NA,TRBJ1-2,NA,CASSPQGPYGYTF,TGCGCCAGCAGCCCCCAGGGTCCCTATGGCTACACCTTC
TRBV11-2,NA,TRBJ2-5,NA,CASSLSHGGMGETQYF,TGTGCCAGCAGTCTTAGTCATGGGGGGATGGGCGAGACCCAGTACTTC
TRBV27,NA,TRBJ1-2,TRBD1,CASSLYGPDRGLNYGYTF,TGTGCCAGCAGTTTATATGGCCCGGACAGGGGATTAAACTATGGCTACACCTTC
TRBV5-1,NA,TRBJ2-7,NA,CASSMTRFRSYEQYF,TGCGCCAGCAGCATGACTAGGTTCCGCTCCTACGAGCAGTACTTC
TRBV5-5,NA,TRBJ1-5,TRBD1,CASSLRDRGQGPQHF,TGTGCCAGCAGCCTCCGGGACAGGGGGCAAGGGCCCCAGCATTTT
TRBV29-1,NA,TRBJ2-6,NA,CSVVLQRDSGANVLTF,TGCAGCGTTGTACTACAAAGAGACTCTGGGGCCAACGTCCTGACTTTC
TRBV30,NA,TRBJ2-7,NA,CAYSGGLYEQYF,TGTGCCTACTCGGGGGGCCTCTACGAGCAGTACTTC
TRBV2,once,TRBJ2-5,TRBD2,CASGGLAGVPQETQYF,TGTGCCAGCGGAGGACTAGCGGGAGTCCCCCAAGAGACCCAGTACTTC
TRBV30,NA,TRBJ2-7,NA,CAWSGLAYEQYF,TGTGCCTGGAGCGGACTGGCCTACGAGCAGTACTTC
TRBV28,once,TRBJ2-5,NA,CASTYGDRETQYF,TGTGCCAGCACCTACGGGGATCGGGAGACCCAGTACTTC
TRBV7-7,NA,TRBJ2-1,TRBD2,CASSLAGALSSYNEQFF,TGTGCTAGCAGCTTAGCGGGCGCGCTGAGCTCCTACAATGAGCAGTTCTTC
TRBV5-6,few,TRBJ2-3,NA,CASSFLQGQYF,TGTGCCAGCAGCTTCTTGCAGGGGCAGTATTTT
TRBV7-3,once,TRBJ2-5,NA,CASSLGRAQGGRETQYF,TGTGCCAGCAGCTTAGGGCGGGCCCAGGGGGGTAGGGAGACCCAGTACTTC
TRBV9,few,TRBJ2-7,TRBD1,CASSVGQGGYEQYF,TGTGCCAGCAGCGTAGGACAGGGGGGCTACGAGCAGTACTTC
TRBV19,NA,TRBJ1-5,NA,CASSIEMGGPQHF,TGTGCCAGTAGTATAGAGATGGGGGGGCCCCAGCATTTT
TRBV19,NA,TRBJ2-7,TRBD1,CASSIDTGGLNEQYF,TGTGCCAGTAGTATAGACACAGGGGGCTTGAACGAGCAGTACTTC
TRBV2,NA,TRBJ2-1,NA,CASRPDSLFNEQFF,TGTGCCAGCAGGCCGGACTCTTTGTTTAATGAGCAGTTCTTC
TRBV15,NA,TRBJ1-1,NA,CATSRDVTEAFF,TGTGCCACCAGCAGAGATGTAACTGAAGCTTTCTTT
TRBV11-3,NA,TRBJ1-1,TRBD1,CASTGQGGTEAFF,TGTGCCAGCACCGGACAGGGAGGAACTGAAGCTTTCTTT
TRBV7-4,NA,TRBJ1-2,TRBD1,CASSLDPGGWGYTF,TGTGCCAGCAGCTTAGACCCAGGGGGCTGGGGCTACACCTTC
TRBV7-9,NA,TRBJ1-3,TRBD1,CASSTYRGSGNTIYF,TGTGCCAGCAGCACATACAGGGGCTCTGGAAACACCATATATTTT
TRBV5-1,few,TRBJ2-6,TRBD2,CASSLGTSGRGGANVLTF,TGCGCCAGCAGCCTAGGGACTAGCGGGAGGGGTGGGGCCAACGTCCTGACTTTC
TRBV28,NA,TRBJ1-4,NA,CASSFRVPDEKLFF,TGTGCCAGCAGTTTCAGGGTCCCCGACGAAAAACTGTTTTTT
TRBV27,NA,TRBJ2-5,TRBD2,CASSLSLAGGTQYF,TGTGCCAGCAGTTTATCTCTAGCGGGAGGGACCCAGTACTTC
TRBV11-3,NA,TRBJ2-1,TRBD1,CASSLGVFINNRGDEQFF,TGTGCCAGCAGTTTAGGGGTTTTTATAAATAACAGGGGTGATGAGCAGTTCTTC
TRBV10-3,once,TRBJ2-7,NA,CAIRGAGNAYEQYF,TGTGCCATCAGGGGGGCAGGGAACGCCTACGAGCAGTACTTC
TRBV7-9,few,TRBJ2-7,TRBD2,CASSLAVGGSSYEQYF,TGTGCCAGCAGCTTAGCGGTCGGCGGGAGTTCCTACGAGCAGTACTTC